The table lists the clone carrying this T cell receptor beta chain with a few counts. Assay: immunoSEQ multiplex PCR; the TCRdb copy retains only in-frame clones and omits some. The profile covers roughly 5,700 clones, with roughly 71% appearing a single time and approximately 30% taken by the ten largest. This sample was included in a study of graft-versus-host responses after intestinal transplantation. Lymphocytes from graft epithelium and lamina propria were isolated. The sequences come from ileum tissue, collected roughly 290 days after intestinal transplant. This clonotype was obtained from a human patient who received an intestinal transplant, so some T cells may come from the graft donor.

CDR3 loop: CSVSAGLAGNIQYF. The CDR3 DNA is TGCAGCGTTAGTGCGGGACTAGCGGGAAACATTCAGTACTTC. The chain joins TRBV29-1 to TRBJ2-4; 12 bases map to TRBD2. This CDR3 spans 14 amino acids. CDR1 and CDR2 (germline): SQVTM, ANQGSEA. With V trimmed by 5 bases and J by 6 bases, 5 bases remained unmatched.